Each of the 19 T cell receptor beta chains below was sequenced from the same sample in a study of HIV-infected patients and healthy controls. TCRdb fed the 5' RACE reads into MiXCR, producing one record per CDR3 protein. The table lists around 58,000 distinct CDR3 sequences, roughly 21% of them singletons, with 1.4% to 1.5% in the top ten. Source material: CD4+ T cells from blood. The receptors stem from a human donor in good health.

This clonotype turned up a few times. This chain joins TRBV20-1 and TRBJ2-3; no definite D call. The CDR3 length is 13 residues. Per the germline V gene, CDR1 is DFQATT and CDR2 is SNEGSKA (reference sequence). Trimming shortened V by 3 bases and J by 2 bases, and 9 bases separated the two germline ends. Here the CDR3 reads CSARGYDTDTQYF. CDR3 nucleotide sequence: TGCAGTGCTAGGGGATACGACACAGATACGCAGTATTTT.

The CDR3 here is CASSGQGGVGAEAFF. CDR3 coding DNA: TGTGCCAGCAGTGGGCAGGGAGGGGTGGGGGCTGAAGCTTTCTTT. J is TRBJ1-1 and V is TRBV2; TRBD1 is a possible D gene (5 bases). This CDR3 contains 15 residues. The germline V gene encodes CDR1 SNHLY and CDR2 FYNNEI. Trimming stripped 4 bases from V and 6 bases from J, with 18 bases between. The full variable domain, its missing parts supplied by reference TRBV2 and TRBJ1-1, is EPEVTQTPSHQVTQMGQEVILRCVPISNHLYFYWYRQILGQKVEFLVSFYNNEISEKSEIFDDQFSVERPDGSNFTLKIRSTKLEDSAMYFCASSGQGGVGAEAFFGQGTRLTVV.

This clonotype occurred many times. The V gene is TRBV6-5, the J gene TRBJ2-2; D may match TRBD1 or TRBD2 (5 bases each). The CDR3 consists of 15 residues. With 7 bases removed from V and 4 bases from J, the gap between germline ends came to 16 bases. Germline V CDR1 and CDR2: MNHEY, SVGAGI. The CDR3 DNA reads TGTGCCAGCAACCGAAAGGGACCGAGCACCGGGGAGCTGTTTTTT. Protein: CASNRKGPSTGELFF.

In this sample, this clonotype turned up a few times. The chain recombines TRBV5-6 with TRBJ2-7; 10 nucleotides agree with TRBD2. This CDR3 contains 15 residues. CDR1 SGHDT and CDR2 YYEEEE come from the germline V gene. V was clipped by 5 bases and J by 4 bases; unmatched bases: 9. Here the CDR3 reads CASRRTSGRGYEQYF. The CDR3 DNA sequence: TGTGCCAGCAGGCGGACTAGCGGTAGAGGGTACGAGCAGTACTTC.

The gene calls are TRBV7-2 and TRBJ1-1; perhaps TRBD1 as D (5 bases). V lost 3 bases to trimming and J lost 6 bases, with 11 bases between them. CDR3 length: 13 amino acids. Germline lookup yields CDR1 SGHTA and CDR2 FQGNSA. As DNA, the CDR3 is TGTGCCAGCAGCTTTACCAGGGTATCTGAAGCTTTCTTT. Translation: CASSFTRVSEAFF.

This clonotype was counted a few times. The gene calls are TRBV28 and TRBJ1-1; no definite D call. The CDR3 contains 16 residues. Trimming took 3 bases from V and 5 from J, leaving 19 bases between them. Per the germline V gene, CDR1 is MDHEN and CDR2 is SYDVKM. The CDR3 DNA follows: TGTGCCAGCAGTTTCCTCCCCTTCAACCCGGGGACTGAAGCTTTCTTT. It translates to CASSFLPFNPGTEAFF.

This clonotype came up a few times. The chain recombines TRBV19 with TRBJ1-6; TRBD1 agrees at 8 bases. The CDR3 is 17 amino acids. Losses at the gene ends were 3 bases for V and 5 bases for J; bases not matched to a gene: 9. Per the germline V gene, CDR1 is LNHDA and CDR2 is SQIVND (reference sequence). The CDR3 DNA is TGTGCCAGTAGTATTTACGCCCAGGGGGCGGATAATTCACCCCTCCACTTT. Protein product: CASSIYAQGADNSPLHF.

This sequence joins TRBV2 and TRBJ2-5; TRBD1 matches at 7 bases. With V trimmed by 6 bases and J by 4 bases, 5 bases remained unmatched. The CDR3 consists of 13 residues. CDR1 is SNHLY, CDR2 FYNNEI, per germline. CDR3: CASSKTGPETQYF. The CDR3 DNA reads TGTGCCAGCAGCAAGACAGGGCCAGAGACCCAGTACTTC.

This clonotype came up many times. V and J are TRBV24-1 and TRBJ2-5; TRBD2 matches 13 bases. The CDR3 has 16 residues. Germline V gene lookup returns CDR1 KGHDR and CDR2 SFDVKD. Trimming took 4 bases from V and 4 from J; bases not matched to a gene: 5. This chain's CDR3 is CATSEATSGRSETQYF. In DNA, the CDR3 is TGTGCCACCAGTGAGGCGACTAGCGGGAGGTCAGAGACCCAGTACTTC.

This clonotype was detected ten times or more. The germline gene is not matched at one end of the junction; a read error may be the cause. The genes are TRBV7-2 and TRBJ2-5, with D perhaps matching TRBD1 or TRBD2 (6 bases each). The CDR3 extends over 11 amino acids. Germline lookup yields CDR1 SGHTA and CDR2 FQGNSA. The CDR3 sequence: CASSLAGGLNF. CDR3 DNA sequence: TGTGCCAGCAGCTTAGCGGGGGGCCTCAATTTC.

With regard to this clonotype: Being one base from a much bigger clone, this may be a read error. The chain joins TRBV6-2 or TRBV6-3 to TRBJ2-5, with a tentative D call TRBD2 (6 bases). The germline V gene has CDR1 MNHEY and CDR2 SVGEGT. Trimming cost V 3 bases and J 6 bases, with 23 bases left between them. This CDR3 contains 17 residues. The CDR3 coding sequence is TGTGCCAGCAGTTATTCGCCCGGACTAACCCCGCAAAAGACCCAGTACTTC. Translated: CASSYSPGLTPQKTQYF.

The chain joins TRBV7-9 to TRBJ1-5, with a tentative D call TRBD1 (6 bases). V was cut by 5 bases and J by 2 bases, with 13 bases left in between. From germline, CDR1 is SEHNR and CDR2 FQNEAQ (reference sequence). The CDR3 totals 15 residues. CDR3 region: CASSPGDGGNQPQHF. Written as DNA, the CDR3 is TGTGCCAGCAGCCCAGGGGATGGCGGCAATCAGCCCCAGCATTTT. The variable domain in full, completed from reference TRBV7-9 and TRBJ1-5, reads DTGVSQNPRHKITKRGQNVTFRCDPISEHNRLYWYRQTLGQGPEFLTYFQNEAQLEKSRLLSDRFSAERPKGSFSTLEIQRTEQGDSAMYLCASSPGDGGNQPQHFGDGTRLSIL.

This chain uses TRBV20-1 with TRBJ2-5, with a tentative D call TRBD1 (5 bases). This CDR3 is 13 amino acids long. CDR1 and CDR2 from the germline V gene are DFQATT and SNEGSKA (reference sequence). Between the trimmed V and J ends, which lost 4 bases and 7 bases, there was a span of 16 bases. CDR3 sequence: CSATPGSTGTQYF. CDR3 coding DNA: TGCAGTGCTACCCCGGGCAGCACAGGGACCCAGTACTTC.

The chain recombines TRBV9 with TRBJ1-1; TRBD1 aligns across 8 bases. In germline, CDR1 is SGDLS, CDR2 YYNGEE. Trimming at V came to 0 bases and at J to 4 bases, leaving 8 bases not matched to a gene. This CDR3 is built from 16 residues. CDR3 in DNA: TGTGCCAGCAGCGTAGGACTTACAGGGGGGGGCACTGAAGCTTTCTTT. It yields the protein CASSVGLTGGGTEAFF.

This chain connects TRBV7-2 to TRBJ2-7; TRBD2 agrees at 7 bases. The length of the CDR3 is 13 residues. After removal of 3 bases from V and 2 bases from J, the junction contained 1 base not matched to a gene. The germline gives CDR1 SGHTA, CDR2 FQGNSA. The DNA of the CDR3 is TGTGCCAGCAGCTTTGCGGGGGCCTACGAGCAGTACTTC. Its translation is CASSFAGAYEQYF. Combining the CDR3 with reference TRBV7-2 and TRBJ2-7 gives the whole variable domain GAGVSQSPSNKVTEKGKDVELRCDPISGHTALYWYRQSLGQGLEFLIYFQGNSAPDKSGLPSDRFSAERTGGSVSTLTIQRTQQEDSAVYLCASSFAGAYEQYFGPGTRLTVT.

The sample holds many counts of this clonotype. V is TRBV5-5 and J is TRBJ2-7, with 7 bases matching TRBD2. The germline V gene has CDR1 SGHKS and CDR2 YYEKEE (reference sequence). The ends lost 1 base at V and 2 bases at J; junction bases unmatched: 6. CDR3 length equals 15 residues. This CDR3 is CASSLLASGPYEQYF. CDR3 DNA sequence: TGTGCCAGCAGCTTGTTGGCTAGCGGCCCCTACGAGCAGTACTTC.

This clonotype was observed at least ten times. The junction differs from germline at one of its ends, possibly a read error. The rearrangement uses TRBV24-1 and TRBJ1-1; D is possibly TRBD1 (5 bases). The CDR3 is 12 amino acids. The germline CDR1 and CDR2 sequences are KGHDR and SFDVKD. The CDR3: CATSDLGREWDF. The CDR3 DNA reads as TGTGCCACCAGTGATTTGGGCAGGGAGTGGGACTTT.

The rearrangement uses TRBV7-6 and TRBJ2-1; 12 bases are a match to TRBD2. CDR1 and CDR2 (germline): SGHVS, FNYEAQ. The CDR3 spans 18 residues. Germline trimming cut 1 base from V and 2 bases from J; bases unmatched to any gene: 6. As DNA, the CDR3 is TGTGCCAGCAGCTTAGGGTCTAGCGGGAGGGCCGCCTACAATGAGCAGTTCTTC. This encodes CASSLGSSGRAAYNEQFF.

The chain has TRBV5-6 and TRBJ2-1; 7 positions match TRBD2. V lost 4 bases to trimming and J lost 7 bases; unmatched junction nucleotides: 8. The CDR3 length is 14 residues. Per germline, CDR1 SGHDT and CDR2 YYEEEE. CDR3 nucleotides: TGTGCCAGCAGCCAGGGAGGGAAGCAGAATGAGCAGTTCTTC. Protein product: CASSQGGKQNEQFF.